This T cell receptor beta chain was obtained from a study of OX40 agonist ivuxolimab in advanced cancers. Germline CDR1 reads SEHNR; CDR2 reads FQNEAQ (reference sequence). V was trimmed by 1 base and J by 2 bases, leaving 10 bases between them. This CDR3 contains 15 residues. Generated by immunoSEQ multiplex PCR, the TCRdb table keeps only in-frame clones and is missing some. The sample shows some 68,000 clones, around 86% of them seen only once. This clone was seen once. This specimen was CD4+ or CD8+ T cells sorted from blood, taken in a trial of the OX40 agonist ivuxolimab. The chain combines TRBV7-9 with TRBJ2-3, with D tentatively TRBD1 (5 bases). This TCR derives from an adult with an advanced solid tumor such as melanoma, head and neck, liver or kidney cancer. The CDR3 region is CASSLGSGATDTQYF. CDR3 DNA: TGTGCCAGCAGCTTAGGTAGTGGGGCCACAGATACGCAGTATTTT.